The 6 T cell receptor beta chains below were found in one sample sequenced in a study of T cells in Graves' hyperthyroidism and ophthalmopathy. RNA transcripts gave rise to amplified TCR beta CDR3 regions. A set of HTBI primers served as the primers for a first-round RT-PCR of the TCR CDR3. MiXCR, applied by TCRdb to the multiplex PCR reads, yields one record per CDR3 protein. Here the sample spans 700,000 to 950,000 distinct CDR3 sequences, about 35% being singletons. Sequenced input: blood. Receptors were obtained from a woman in her 40s with Graves' hyperthyroidism.

The chain has TRBV10-3 and TRBJ1-2; 8 bases fit TRBD1. V shed 6 bases, J shed 6 bases, and the junction held 6 bases outside the gene matches. This CDR3 has 13 residues. Per germline, CDR1 ENHRY and CDR2 SYGVKD. The CDR3 nucleotides are TGTGCCATCAGGGAGGGACAGGACGATGGCTACACCTTC. Translation: CAIREGQDDGYTF.

This clonotype was recorded a few times. V gene TRBV6-2 or TRBV6-3 combines with J gene TRBJ2-7; D possibly matches TRBD1 or TRBD2 (5 bases each). This CDR3 contains 15 residues. V lost 2 bases, J lost 6 bases, and 17 bases lay in between. Germline-derived CDR1 and CDR2 are MNHEY and SVGEGT. The CDR3 loop is CASSYNLAGQAEQYF. Here the CDR3 DNA reads TGTGCCAGCAGTTACAACCTAGCAGGGCAAGCCGAGCAGTACTTC.

This clonotype has more than one count but fewer than ten. The V and J genes are TRBV6-6 and TRBJ1-1; the D is unclear. Germline values: CDR1 MNHNY, CDR2 SVGAGI (reference sequence). This CDR3 comprises 13 residues. The V gene lost 5 bases and the J gene lost 4 bases, with 11 bases spanning the gap. CDR3 sequence: CASSQMGFTEAFF. Written as DNA, the CDR3 is TGTGCCAGCAGTCAGATGGGCTTCACTGAAGCTTTCTTT.

About this clonotype: Its ends do not fully match the called genes, so a read error is possible. V gene TRBV7-9 combines with J gene TRBJ1-6; 11 bases fit TRBD1. The CDR3 totals 16 residues. Germline-derived CDR1 and CDR2 are SEHNR and FQNEAQ (reference sequence). In nucleotides, the CDR3 is TGCGCCAGCAGCCGGGGGACAGGGGGAGAGAATTCACCCCTCCACTTT. Protein sequence: CASSRGTGGENSPLHF. The complete variable domain, with remaining parts taken from reference TRBV7-9 and TRBJ1-6, reads DTGVSQNPRHKITKRGQNVTFRCDPISEHNRLYWYRQTLGQGPEFLTYFQNEAQLEKSRLLSDRFSAERPKGSFSTLEIQRTEQGDSAMYLCASSRGTGGENSPLHFGNGTRLTVT.

The chain carries TRBV10-3 and TRBJ2-7; no clear D gene. Germline CDR1 and CDR2: ENHRY and SYGVKD. The CDR3 contains 15 residues. The ends were cut back, 11 bases at V and 0 bases at J, with 20 bases in the middle. The DNA of the CDR3 is TGTGCCGGCAGTCGATGGACGGATAGCTCCTACGAGCAGTACTTC. It yields the protein CAGSRWTDSSYEQYF.

This clonotype occurred many times. The J gene is TRBJ2-2, the V gene TRBV7-2, with D uncertain. The CDR3 has 14 amino acids. Germline values: CDR1 SGHTA, CDR2 FQGNSA. V was pared by 4 bases and J by 1 base, with 7 bases between. CDR3 region: CASSSGRNTGELFF. In nucleotides, the CDR3 is TGTGCCAGCAGCTCGGGTCGGAACACCGGGGAGCTGTTTTTT.